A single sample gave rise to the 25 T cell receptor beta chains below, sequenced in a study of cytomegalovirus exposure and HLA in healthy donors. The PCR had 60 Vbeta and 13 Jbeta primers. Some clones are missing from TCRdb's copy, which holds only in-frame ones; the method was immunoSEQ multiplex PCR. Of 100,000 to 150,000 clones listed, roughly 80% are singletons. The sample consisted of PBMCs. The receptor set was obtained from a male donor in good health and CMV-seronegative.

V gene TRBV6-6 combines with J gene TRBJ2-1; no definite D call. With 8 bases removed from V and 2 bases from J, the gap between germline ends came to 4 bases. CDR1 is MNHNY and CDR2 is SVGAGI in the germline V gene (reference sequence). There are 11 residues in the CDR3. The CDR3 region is CASEAYNEQFF. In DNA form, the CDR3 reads TGTGCCAGCGAGGCCTACAATGAGCAGTTCTTC.

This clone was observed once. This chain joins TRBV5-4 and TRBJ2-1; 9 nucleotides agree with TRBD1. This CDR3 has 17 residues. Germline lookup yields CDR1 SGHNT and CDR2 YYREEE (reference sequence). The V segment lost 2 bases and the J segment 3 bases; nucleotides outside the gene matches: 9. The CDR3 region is CASSLSGTGSFYNEQFF. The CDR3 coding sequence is TGTGCCAGCAGCTTATCCGGGACAGGGTCTTTCTACAATGAGCAGTTCTTC. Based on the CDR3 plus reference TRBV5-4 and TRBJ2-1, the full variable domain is ETGVTQSPTHLIKTRGQQVTLRCSSQSGHNTVSWYQQALGQGPQFIFQYYREEENGRGNFPPRFSGLQFPNYSSELNVNALELDDSALYLCASSLSGTGSFYNEQFFGPGTRLTVL.

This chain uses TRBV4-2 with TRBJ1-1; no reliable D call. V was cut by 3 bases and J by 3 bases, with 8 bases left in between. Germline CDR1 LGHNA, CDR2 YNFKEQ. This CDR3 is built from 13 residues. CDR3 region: CASSQESYTEAFF. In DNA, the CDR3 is TGTGCCAGCAGCCAGGAGAGCTACACTGAAGCTTTCTTT.

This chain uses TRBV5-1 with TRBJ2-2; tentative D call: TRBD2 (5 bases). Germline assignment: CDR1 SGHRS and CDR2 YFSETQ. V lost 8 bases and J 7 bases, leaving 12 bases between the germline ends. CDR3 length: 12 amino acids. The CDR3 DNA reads TGCGCCAGTTCGTGGGAGTTCGGGGAGCTGTTTTTT. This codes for CASSWEFGELFF.

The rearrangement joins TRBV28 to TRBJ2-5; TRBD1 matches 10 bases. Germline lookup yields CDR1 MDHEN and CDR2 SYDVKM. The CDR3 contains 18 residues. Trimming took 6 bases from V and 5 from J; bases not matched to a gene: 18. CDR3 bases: TGTGCCAGCAGACGGATGATAGGGGACAGGGGACCGGGTGAGACCCAGTACTTC. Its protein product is CASRRMIGDRGPGETQYF.

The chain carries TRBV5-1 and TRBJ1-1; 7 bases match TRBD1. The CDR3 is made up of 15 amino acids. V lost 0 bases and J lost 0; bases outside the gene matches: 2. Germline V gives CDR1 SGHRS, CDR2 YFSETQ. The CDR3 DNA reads TGCGCCAGCAGCTTGGGGGGACAGATGAACACTGAAGCTTTCTTT. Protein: CASSLGGQMNTEAFF.

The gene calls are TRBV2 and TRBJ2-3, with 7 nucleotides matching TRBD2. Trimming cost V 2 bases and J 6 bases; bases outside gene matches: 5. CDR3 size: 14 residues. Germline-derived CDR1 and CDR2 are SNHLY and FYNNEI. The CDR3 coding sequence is TGTGCCAGCAGTGAAAGTATCGGGGGGGATACGCAGTATTTT. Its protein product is CASSESIGGDTQYF.

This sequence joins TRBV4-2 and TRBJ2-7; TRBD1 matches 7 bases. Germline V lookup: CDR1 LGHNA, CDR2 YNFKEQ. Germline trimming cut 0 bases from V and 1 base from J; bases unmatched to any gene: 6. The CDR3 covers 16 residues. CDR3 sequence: CASSQDGQGVSYEQYF. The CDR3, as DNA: TGTGCCAGCAGCCAAGATGGGCAGGGGGTTTCCTACGAGCAGTACTTC.

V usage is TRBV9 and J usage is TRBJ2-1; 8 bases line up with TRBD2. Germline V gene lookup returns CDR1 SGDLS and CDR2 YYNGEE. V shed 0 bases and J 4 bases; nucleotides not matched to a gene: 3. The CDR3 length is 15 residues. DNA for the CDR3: TGTGCCAGCAGCGTAGGGCGGGGGGTGTACAATGAGCAGTTCTTC. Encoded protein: CASSVGRGVYNEQFF.

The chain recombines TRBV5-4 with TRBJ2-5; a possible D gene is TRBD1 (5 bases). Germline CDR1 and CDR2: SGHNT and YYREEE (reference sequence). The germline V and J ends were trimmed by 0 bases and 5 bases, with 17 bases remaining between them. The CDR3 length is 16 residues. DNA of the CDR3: TGTGCCAGCAGCTTGGTAGCCGCGTCCTCAGGGGAGACCCAGTACTTC. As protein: CASSLVAASSGETQYF.

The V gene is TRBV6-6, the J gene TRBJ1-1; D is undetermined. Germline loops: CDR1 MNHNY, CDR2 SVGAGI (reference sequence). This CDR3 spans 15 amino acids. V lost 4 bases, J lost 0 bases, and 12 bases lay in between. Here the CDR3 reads CASSSKTNMNTEAFF. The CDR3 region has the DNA TGTGCCAGCAGTTCCAAGACAAATATGAACACTGAAGCTTTCTTT.

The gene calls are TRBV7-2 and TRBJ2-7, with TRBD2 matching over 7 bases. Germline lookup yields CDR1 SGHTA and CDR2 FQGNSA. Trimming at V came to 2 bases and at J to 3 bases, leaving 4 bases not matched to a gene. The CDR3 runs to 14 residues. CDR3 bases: TGTGCCAGCAGCTTAACTAGCGCTAGCTACGAGCAGTACTTC. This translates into CASSLTSASYEQYF.

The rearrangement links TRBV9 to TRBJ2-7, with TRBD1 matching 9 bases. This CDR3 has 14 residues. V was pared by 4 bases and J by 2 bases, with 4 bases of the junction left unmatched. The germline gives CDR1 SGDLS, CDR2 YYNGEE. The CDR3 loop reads CASSPWDRAYEQYF. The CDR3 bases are TGTGCCAGCAGCCCGTGGGACAGGGCCTACGAGCAGTACTTC.

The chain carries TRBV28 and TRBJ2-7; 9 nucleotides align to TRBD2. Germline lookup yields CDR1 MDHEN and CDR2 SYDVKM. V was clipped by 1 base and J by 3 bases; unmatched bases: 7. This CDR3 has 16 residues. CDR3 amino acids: CASSLSSGTSLYEQYF. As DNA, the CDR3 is TGTGCCAGCAGTTTATCCTCCGGGACTAGCCTCTACGAGCAGTACTTC. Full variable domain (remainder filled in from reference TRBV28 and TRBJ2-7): DVKVTQSSRYLVKRTGEKVFLECVQDMDHENMFWYRQDPGLGLRLIYFSYDVKMKEKGDIPEGYSVSREKKERFSLILESASTNQTSMYLCASSLSSGTSLYEQYFGPGTRLTVT.

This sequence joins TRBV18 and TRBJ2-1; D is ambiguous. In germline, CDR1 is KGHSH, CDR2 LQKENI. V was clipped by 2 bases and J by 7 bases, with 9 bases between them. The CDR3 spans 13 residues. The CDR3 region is CASSPMQWNEQFF. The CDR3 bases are TGTGCCAGCTCACCAATGCAGTGGAATGAGCAGTTCTTC.

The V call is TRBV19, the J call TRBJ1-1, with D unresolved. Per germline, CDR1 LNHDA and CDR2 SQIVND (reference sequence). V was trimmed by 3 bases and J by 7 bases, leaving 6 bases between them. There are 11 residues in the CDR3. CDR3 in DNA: TGTGCCAGTAGTATCCAGGTTGAAGCTTTCTTT. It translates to CASSIQVEAFF.

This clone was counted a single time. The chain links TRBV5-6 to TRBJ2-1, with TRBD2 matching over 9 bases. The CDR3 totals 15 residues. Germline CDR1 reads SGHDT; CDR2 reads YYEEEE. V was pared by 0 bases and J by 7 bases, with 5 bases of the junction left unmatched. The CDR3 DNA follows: TGTGCCAGCAGCTTGGATAGCGGGGGATCGAATGAGCAGTTCTTC. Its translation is CASSLDSGGSNEQFF.

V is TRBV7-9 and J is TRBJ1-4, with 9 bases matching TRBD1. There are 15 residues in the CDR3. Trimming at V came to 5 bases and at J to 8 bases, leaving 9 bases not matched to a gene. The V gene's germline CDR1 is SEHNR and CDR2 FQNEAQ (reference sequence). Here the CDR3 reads CASSPTQGAKEKLFF. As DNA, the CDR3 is TGTGCCAGCAGCCCTACACAGGGGGCCAAGGAAAAACTGTTTTTT.

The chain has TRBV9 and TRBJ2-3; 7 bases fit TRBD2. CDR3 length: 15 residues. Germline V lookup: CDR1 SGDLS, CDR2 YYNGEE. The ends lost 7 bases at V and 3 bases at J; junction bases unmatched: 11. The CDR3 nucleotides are TGTGCCAGCTCGAACCCAGCGGGGTTTACAGATACGCAGTATTTT. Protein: CASSNPAGFTDTQYF.

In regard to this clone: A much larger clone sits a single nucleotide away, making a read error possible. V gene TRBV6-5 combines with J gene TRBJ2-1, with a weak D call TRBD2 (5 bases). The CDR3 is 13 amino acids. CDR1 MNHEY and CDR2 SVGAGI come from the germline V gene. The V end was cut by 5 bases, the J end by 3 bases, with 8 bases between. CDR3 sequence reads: CASSDRDYNEQFF. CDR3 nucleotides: TGTGCCAGCAGTGACCGGGACTACAATGAGCAGTTCTTC.

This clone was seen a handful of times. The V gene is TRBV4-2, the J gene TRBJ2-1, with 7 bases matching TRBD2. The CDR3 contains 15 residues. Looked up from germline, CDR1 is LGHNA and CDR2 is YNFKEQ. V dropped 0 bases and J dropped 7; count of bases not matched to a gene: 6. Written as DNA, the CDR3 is TGTGCCAGCAGCCAAGAGTGGCTAGCGGAAAATGAGCAGTTCTTC. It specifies CASSQEWLAENEQFF.

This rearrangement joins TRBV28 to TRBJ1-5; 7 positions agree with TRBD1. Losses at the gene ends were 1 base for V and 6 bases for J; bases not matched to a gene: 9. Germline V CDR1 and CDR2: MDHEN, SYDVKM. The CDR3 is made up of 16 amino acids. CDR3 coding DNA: TGTGCCAGCAGTTTATCGGGGCAGGGGGTTACTCAGCCCCAGCATTTT. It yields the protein CASSLSGQGVTQPQHF.

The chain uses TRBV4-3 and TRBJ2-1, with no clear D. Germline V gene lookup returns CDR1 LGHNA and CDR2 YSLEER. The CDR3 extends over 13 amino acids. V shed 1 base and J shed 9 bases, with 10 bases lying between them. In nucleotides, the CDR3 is TGCGCCAGCAGCCAAGCAACGGGTTCTGAGCAGTTCTTC. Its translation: CASSQATGSEQFF.

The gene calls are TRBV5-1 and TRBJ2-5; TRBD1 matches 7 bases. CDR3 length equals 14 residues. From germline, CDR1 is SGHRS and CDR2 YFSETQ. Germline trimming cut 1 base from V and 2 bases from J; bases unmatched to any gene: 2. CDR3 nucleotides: TGCGCCAGCAGCTTGAGCAGGGGGCAAGAGACCCAGTACTTC. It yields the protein CASSLSRGQETQYF.

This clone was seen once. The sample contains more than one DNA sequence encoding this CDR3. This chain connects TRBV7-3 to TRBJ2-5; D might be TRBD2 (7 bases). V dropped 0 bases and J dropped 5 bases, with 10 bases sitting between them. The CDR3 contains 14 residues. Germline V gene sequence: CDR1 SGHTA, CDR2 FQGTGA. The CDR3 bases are TGTGCCAGCAGCTTAACAGGGGGAGGGGAGACCCAGTACTTC. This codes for CASSLTGGGETQYF.